This TCR beta chain was found in a study of blood T cell repertoires in COVID-19. Generated by immunoSEQ multiplex PCR, the TCRdb table keeps only in-frame clones and is missing some. The table records a few hundred thousand clones, roughly 90% of them present only once. The germline V and J ends were trimmed by 1 base and 7 bases, with 8 bases remaining between them. The CDR3 has 13 amino acids. Germline CDR1 SEHNR, CDR2 FQNEAQ (reference sequence). The source material was PBMCs or T cells enriched from blood (not recorded which). The chain joins TRBV7-9 to TRBJ2-1; D call uncertain. The clonotype was recovered from a woman in her 30s who had been exposed to COVID-19. CDR3 sequence reads: CASSLGPANEQFF. CDR3 in DNA: TGTGCCAGCAGCTTAGGTCCCGCGAATGAGCAGTTCTTC.